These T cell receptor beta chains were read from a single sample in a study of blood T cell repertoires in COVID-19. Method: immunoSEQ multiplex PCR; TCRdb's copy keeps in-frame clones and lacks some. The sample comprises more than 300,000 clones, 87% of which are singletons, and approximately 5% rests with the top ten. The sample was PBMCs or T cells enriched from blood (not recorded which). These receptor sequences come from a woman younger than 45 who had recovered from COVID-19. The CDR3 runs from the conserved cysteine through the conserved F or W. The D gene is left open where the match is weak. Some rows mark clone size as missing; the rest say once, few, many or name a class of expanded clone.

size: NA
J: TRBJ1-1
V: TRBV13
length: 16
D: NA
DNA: TGTGCCAGCAGCTCGGAGGCGCCCCGAGGGAGCACTGAAGCTTTCTTT
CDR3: CASSSEAPRGSTEAFF

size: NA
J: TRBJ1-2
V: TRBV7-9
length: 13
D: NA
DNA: TGTGCCAGCAGCCTAGGGGGGCCTCATGGCTACACCTTC
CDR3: CASSLGGPHGYTF

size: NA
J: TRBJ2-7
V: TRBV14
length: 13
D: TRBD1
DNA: TGTGCCAGCAGCCACGACAGGGTGTACGAGCAGTACTTC
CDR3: CASSHDRVYEQYF

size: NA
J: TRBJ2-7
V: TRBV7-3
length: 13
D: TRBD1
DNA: TGTGCCAGCAGCCACGACAGGGTCAACGAGCAGTACTTC
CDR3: CASSHDRVNEQYF

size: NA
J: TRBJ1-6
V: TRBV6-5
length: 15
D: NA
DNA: TGTGCCAGCAGTCGTAGGTTGAGGGTAGATTCACCCCTCCACTTT
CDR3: CASSRRLRVDSPLHF

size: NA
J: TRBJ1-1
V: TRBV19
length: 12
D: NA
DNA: TGTGCCAGTAGCCTTAGGAGCACTGAAGCTTTCTTT
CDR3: CASSLRSTEAFF

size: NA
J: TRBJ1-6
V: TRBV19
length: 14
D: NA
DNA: TGTGCCAGTAGTTTCGACAGGTATAATTCACCCCTCCACTTT
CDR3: CASSFDRYNSPLHF

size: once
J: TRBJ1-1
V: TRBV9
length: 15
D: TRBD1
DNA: TGTGCCAGCAGCGCCCGGGACAGGTCCCCCACTGAAGCTTTCTTT
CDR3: CASSARDRSPTEAFF

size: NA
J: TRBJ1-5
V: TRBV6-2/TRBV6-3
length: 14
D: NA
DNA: TGTGCCAGCAGTTGGGCGTCTGGCAATCAGCCCCAGCATTTT
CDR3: CASSWASGNQPQHF

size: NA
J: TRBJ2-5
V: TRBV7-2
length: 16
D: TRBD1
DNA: TGTGCCAGCAGCTTAGCCGGACAGGGGATAGGGGAGACCCAGTACTTC
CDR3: CASSLAGQGIGETQYF

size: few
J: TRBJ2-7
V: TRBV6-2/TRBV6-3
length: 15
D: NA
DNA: TGTGCCAGCAGTTACGGCGGGGACCGACGGGGCGAGCAGTACTTC
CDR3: CASSYGGDRRGEQYF

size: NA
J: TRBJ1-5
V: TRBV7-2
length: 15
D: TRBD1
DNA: TGTGCCAGCAGCTGGGGGGACAGGGTCAATCAGCCCCAGCATTTT
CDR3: CASSWGDRVNQPQHF

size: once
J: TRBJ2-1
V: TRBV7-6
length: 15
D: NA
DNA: TGTGCCAGCACCGCCTTTGACAGTTCCTACAATGAGCAGTTCTTC
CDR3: CASTAFDSSYNEQFF

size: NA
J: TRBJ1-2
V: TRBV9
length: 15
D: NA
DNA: TGTGCCAGCAGCGTAGATGCTAGGTCCTGGCATGGCTACACCTTC
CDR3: CASSVDARSWHGYTF

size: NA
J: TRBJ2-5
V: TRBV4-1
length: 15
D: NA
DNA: TGCGCCAGCAGCCAACCCGGGGTTGGCCAAGAGACCCAGTACTTC
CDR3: CASSQPGVGQETQYF

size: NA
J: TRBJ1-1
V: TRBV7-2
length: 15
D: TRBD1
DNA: TGTGCCAGCAGCCCCCGACAGGGGTGGGGGACTGAAGCTTTCTTT
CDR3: CASSPRQGWGTEAFF

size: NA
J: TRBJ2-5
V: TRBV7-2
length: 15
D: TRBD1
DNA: TGTGCCAGCAGCTTCGACAGGGGATATTTAGAGACCCAGTACTTC
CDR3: CASSFDRGYLETQYF

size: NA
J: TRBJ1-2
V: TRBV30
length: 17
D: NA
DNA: TGTGCCTCAGAGGGAGGCGCCCGCGGCTCGAGTAACTATGGCTACACCTTC
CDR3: CASEGGARGSSNYGYTF

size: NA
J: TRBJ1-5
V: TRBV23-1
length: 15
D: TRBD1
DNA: TGCGCCAGCAGTCAAGGCAGGGGGCCATGGCAGCCCCAGCATTTT
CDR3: CASSQGRGPWQPQHF

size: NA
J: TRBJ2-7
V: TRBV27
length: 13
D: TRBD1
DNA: TGTGCCAGCAGTCCCCCGACAGGGTACGAGCAGTACTTC
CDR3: CASSPPTGYEQYF

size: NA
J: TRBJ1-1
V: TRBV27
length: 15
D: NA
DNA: TGTGCCAGCAGTCCCCACGGCAGGATGAACACTGAAGCTTTCTTT
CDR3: CASSPHGRMNTEAFF

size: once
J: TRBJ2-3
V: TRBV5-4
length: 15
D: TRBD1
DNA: TGTGCCAGCAGATCAGGACAGGGCTCCACAGATACGCAGTATTTT
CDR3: CASRSGQGSTDTQYF

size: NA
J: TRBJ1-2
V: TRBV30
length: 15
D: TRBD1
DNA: TGTGCCTGCGTGGCAGGGGGGCCTTCTAACTATGGCTACACCTTC
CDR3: CACVAGGPSNYGYTF

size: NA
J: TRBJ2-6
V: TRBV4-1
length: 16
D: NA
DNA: TGCGCCAGCAGCCAAGTATCCAGGATTGGGGCCAACGTCCTGACTTTC
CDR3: CASSQVSRIGANVLTF

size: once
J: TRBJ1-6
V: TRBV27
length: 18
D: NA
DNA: TGTGCCAGCACCACGTCGTCCTTTGCGAGCTCCTATAATTCACCCCTCCACTTT
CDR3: CASTTSSFASSYNSPLHF

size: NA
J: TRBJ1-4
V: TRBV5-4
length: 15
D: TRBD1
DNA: TGTGCCAGCAGCAACGGGGACAGCCTTAATGAAAAACTGTTTTTT
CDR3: CASSNGDSLNEKLFF

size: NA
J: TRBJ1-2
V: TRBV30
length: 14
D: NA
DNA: TGTGCCTGGAGTGGGGGGCCCCTCGCCTATGGCTACACCTTC
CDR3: CAWSGGPLAYGYTF

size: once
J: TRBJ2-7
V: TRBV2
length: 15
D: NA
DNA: TGTGCCAGCAGGGGGGGTAGCTATGAGCCCTACGAGCAGTACTTC
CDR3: CASRGGSYEPYEQYF

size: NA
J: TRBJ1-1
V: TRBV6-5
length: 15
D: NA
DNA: TGTGCCAGCAGTTACTCGAGGAGGGCGAACACTGAAGCTTTCTTT
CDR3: CASSYSRRANTEAFF

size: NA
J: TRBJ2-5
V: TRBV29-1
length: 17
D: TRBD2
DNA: TGCAGCGTCCCAGCCTGGACTAGCGGGGGGGCTGGTAAGACCCAGTACTTC
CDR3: CSVPAWTSGGAGKTQYF